The clone carrying this T cell receptor beta chain was detected ten times or more. Amplified TCR beta CDR3 regions derived from RNA transcripts. TCR CDR3 regions were first amplified by RT-PCR with HTBI primers. TCRdb redid the calling of the multiplex PCR reads with MiXCR, one entry per CDR3 protein. Of approximately 610,000 distinct CDR3 sequences in the sample, 15% to 20% were seen once. Between the trimmed V and J ends, which lost 3 bases and 1 base, there was a span of 13 bases. The CDR3 consists of 15 residues. This specimen comes from a study of T cells in Graves' hyperthyroidism and ophthalmopathy. Graves' hyperthyroidism showing no ophthalmopathy progression within 18 months was considered stable. These patients, aged 18 to 65, had recently diagnosed hyperthyroidism lasting under 2 months. Uncontrolled infection, other autoimmune disease, pregnancy or lactation disqualified patients from enrolment. On the basis of clinical symptoms, serum thyroxine and TRAb, thyroid ultrasound and orbital computed tomography, diagnoses were made.

The rearrangement joins TRBV12-3 or TRBV12-4 to TRBJ2-7; D ambiguous. Sequenced sample: blood. The TCR was taken from a woman between 18 and 29 years old with Graves' hyperthyroidism. In DNA form, the CDR3 reads TGTGCCAGCAGTTTGTGGGGATACGGGTCCTACGAGCAGTACTTC. Its protein product is CASSLWGYGSYEQYF.